This record concerns one T cell receptor beta chain sequence. Authors' methods: Amplification of reference gene primers provided the estimated nucleated cell counts. Here immunoSEQ multiplex PCR was the method, and the copy in TCRdb shows in-frame clones only, minus some. D and trimming come from the DNA, and the V and J calls and clone size come from that table. The sample holds tens of thousands of clones; approximately 87% are singletons and the top ten take 8% to 9.5%. Germline loops: CDR1 LNHDA, CDR2 SQIVND (reference sequence). After removal of 5 bases from V and 4 bases from J, the junction contained 5 bases not matched to a gene. This CDR3 comprises 16 residues. The entry originates in a study of blood T cell repertoires in COVID-19. Study as a whole: From the United States, Italy and Spain came samples of acute and convalescent COVID-19. Sample material is recorded as cDNA or gDNA derived from T cells, B-cell-depleted T cells, or PBMCs.

The receptor was isolated from a middle-aged man with active COVID-19. The gene calls are TRBV19 and TRBJ2-5; TRBD2 matches 15 bases. The sample taken for sequencing was peripheral blood. Here the CDR3 reads CASSPRTSGRGETQYF. In DNA form, the CDR3 reads TGTGCCAGTAGTCCTCGGACTAGCGGGAGGGGAGAGACCCAGTACTTC.